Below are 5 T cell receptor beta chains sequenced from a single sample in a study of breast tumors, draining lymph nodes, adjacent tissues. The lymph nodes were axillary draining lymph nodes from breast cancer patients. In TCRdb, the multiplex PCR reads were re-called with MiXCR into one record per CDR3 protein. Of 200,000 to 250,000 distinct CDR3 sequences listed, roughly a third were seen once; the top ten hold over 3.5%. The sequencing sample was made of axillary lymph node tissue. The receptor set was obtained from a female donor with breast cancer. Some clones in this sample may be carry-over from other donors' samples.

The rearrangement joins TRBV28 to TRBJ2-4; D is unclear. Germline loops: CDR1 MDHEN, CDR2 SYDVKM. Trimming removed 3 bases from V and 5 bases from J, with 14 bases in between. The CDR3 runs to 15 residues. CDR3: CASSFARRTQNIQYF. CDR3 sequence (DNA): TGTGCCAGCAGTTTCGCGAGACGTACCCAAAACATTCAGTACTTC.

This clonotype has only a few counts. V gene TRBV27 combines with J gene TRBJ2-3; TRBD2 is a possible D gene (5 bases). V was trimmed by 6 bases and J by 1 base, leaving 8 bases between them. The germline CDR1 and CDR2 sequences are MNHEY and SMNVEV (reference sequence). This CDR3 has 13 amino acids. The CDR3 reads CASRDLGTDTQYF. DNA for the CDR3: TGTGCCAGCAGGGACTTAGGCACAGATACGCAGTATTTT.

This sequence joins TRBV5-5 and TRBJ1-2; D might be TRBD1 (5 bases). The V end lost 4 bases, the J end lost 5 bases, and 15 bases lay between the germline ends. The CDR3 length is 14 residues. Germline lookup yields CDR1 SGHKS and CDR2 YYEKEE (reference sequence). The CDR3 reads CASSQGTSLYGYTF. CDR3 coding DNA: TGTGCCAGCAGCCAAGGGACCTCGTTATATGGCTACACCTTC.

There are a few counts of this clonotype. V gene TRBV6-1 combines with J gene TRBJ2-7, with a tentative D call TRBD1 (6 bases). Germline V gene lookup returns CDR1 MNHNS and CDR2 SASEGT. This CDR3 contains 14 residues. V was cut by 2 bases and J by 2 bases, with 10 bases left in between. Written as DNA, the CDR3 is TGTGCCAGCAGTGAAATGGCAGGGGCCTACGAGCAGTACTTC. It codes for CASSEMAGAYEQYF.

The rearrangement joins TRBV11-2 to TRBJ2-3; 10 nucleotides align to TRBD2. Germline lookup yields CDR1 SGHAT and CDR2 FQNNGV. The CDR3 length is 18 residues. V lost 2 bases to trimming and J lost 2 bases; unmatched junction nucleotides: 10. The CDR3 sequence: CASSLPGTSAGITDTQYF. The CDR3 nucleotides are TGTGCCAGCAGCTTACCCGGGACTAGCGCGGGGATCACAGATACGCAGTATTTT.